This record covers a single T cell receptor beta chain. The antigen is undetermined. The sample originates from a study of vaccination effects on CD4 cells after COVID-19. The CDR3 is 14 residues long. Germline-derived CDR1 and CDR2 are LGHDT and YNNKEL (reference sequence). The V gene lost 3 bases and the J gene lost 2 bases, with 11 bases spanning the gap. Data came from immunoSEQ multiplex PCR; TCRdb stores just in-frame clones and leaves some out. The sample yields 17,000 or so clones, approximately 70% seen once. Peptide-pool stimulation followed by sequencing identified expanded antigen-specific CD4+ clonotypes in the ViraFEST assay. Culturing for around ten days preceded CD4+ T cell isolation. All study participants received two doses of BNT162b2 or mRNA-1273 vaccine. Prior SARS-CoV-2 infection was absent in the vaccine recipients, as shown by negative nucleocapsid antibodies.

The chain couples TRBV3-1 (or the pseudogene TRBV3-2) to TRBJ2-7; possible D gene TRBD1, 5 bases. The input for sequencing was CD4+ T cells from PBMCs cultured with SARS-CoV-2 spike peptides, taken after COVID-19 vaccination. This TCR was recovered from a human donor who received a COVID-19 vaccine. CDR3 nucleotides: TGTGCCAGCAGCCAGGCCAGGGTCACCTACGAGCAGTACTTC. It codes for CASSQARVTYEQYF.